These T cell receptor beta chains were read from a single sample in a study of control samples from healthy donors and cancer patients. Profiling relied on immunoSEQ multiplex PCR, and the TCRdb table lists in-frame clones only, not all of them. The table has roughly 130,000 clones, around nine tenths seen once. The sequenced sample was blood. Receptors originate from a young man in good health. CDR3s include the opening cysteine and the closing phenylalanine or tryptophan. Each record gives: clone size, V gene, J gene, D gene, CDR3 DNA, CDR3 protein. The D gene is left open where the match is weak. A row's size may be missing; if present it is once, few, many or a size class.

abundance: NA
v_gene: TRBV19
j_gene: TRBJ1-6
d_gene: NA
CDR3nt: TGTGCCAGTAGTATAGATCTTACACAGGATTATAATTCACCCCTCCACTTT
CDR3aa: CASSIDLTQDYNSPLHF

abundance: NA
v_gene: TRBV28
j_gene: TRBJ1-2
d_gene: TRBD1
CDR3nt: TGTGCCAGCAGCTACAGGGGACGGGGCTATGGCTACACCTTC
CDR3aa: CASSYRGRGYGYTF

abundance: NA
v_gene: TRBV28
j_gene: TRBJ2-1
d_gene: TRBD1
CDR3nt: TGTGCCAGCATGAGAGTGCAGGGGGCCTACAATGAGCAGTTCTTC
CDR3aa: CASMRVQGAYNEQFF

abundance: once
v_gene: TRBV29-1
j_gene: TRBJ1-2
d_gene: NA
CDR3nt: TGCAGCGCGCCTCCGGGACACGTCTATGGCTACACCTTC
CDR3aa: CSAPPGHVYGYTF

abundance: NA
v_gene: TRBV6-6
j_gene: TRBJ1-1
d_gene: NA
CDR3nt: TGTGCCAGCAGTTACCCTGGGTACACTGAAGCTTTCTTT
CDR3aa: CASSYPGYTEAFF

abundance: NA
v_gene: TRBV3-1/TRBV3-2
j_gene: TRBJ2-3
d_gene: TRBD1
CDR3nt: TGTGCCAGCAGCCCAAGACAGGGGATCACAGATACGCAGTATTTT
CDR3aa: CASSPRQGITDTQYF

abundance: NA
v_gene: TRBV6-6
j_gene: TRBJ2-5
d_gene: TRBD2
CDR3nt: TGTGCCAGCAGTGGGGGTCGGGGGGGTCAAGAGACCCAGTACTTC
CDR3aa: CASSGGRGGQETQYF

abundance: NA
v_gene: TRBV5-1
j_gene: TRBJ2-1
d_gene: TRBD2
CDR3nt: TGCGCCAGCAGCCCCGTAGTAGCGGGGAGGTATGAGCAGTTCTTC
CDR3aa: CASSPVVAGRYEQFF

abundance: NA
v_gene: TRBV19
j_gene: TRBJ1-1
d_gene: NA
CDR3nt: TGTGCCAGTAGTATAGTAGGGTACACTGAAGCTTTCTTT
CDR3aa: CASSIVGYTEAFF

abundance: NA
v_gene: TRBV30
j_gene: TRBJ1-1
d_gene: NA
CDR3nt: TGTGCCTGGAGTGAGGGGCGGGGGGTCCCTGAAGCTTTCTTT
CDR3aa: CAWSEGRGVPEAFF

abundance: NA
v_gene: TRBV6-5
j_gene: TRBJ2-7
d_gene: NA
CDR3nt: TGTGCCAGCAGTTATCGGCAGATTTCTTCCTACGAGCAGTACTTC
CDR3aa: CASSYRQISSYEQYF

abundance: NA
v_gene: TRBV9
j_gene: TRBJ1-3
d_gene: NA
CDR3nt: TGTGCCAGCAGCACAACTCCTACAGGATCTGGAAACACCATATATTTT
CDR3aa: CASSTTPTGSGNTIYF

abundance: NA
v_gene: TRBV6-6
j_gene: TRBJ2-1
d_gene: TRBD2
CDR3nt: TGTGCCAGCAGCTCACTTACTAGCGGAGTTAACAATGAGCAGTTCTTC
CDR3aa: CASSSLTSGVNNEQFF

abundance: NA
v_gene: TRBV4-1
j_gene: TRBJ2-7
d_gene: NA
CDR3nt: TGCGCCAGCAGCCAAGATGGGGGTGGCGAGCAGTACTTC
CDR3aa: CASSQDGGGEQYF

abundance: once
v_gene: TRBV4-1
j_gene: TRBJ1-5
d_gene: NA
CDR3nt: TGCGCCAGCAGCCAAGATGGCCTTCCGCAAGGTAACAATCAGCCCCAGCATTTT
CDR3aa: CASSQDGLPQGNNQPQHF

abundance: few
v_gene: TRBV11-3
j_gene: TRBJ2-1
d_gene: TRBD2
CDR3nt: TGTGCCAGCAGCTTAGTAGGGACTAGCAAAGGCAATGAGCAGTTCTTC
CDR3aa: CASSLVGTSKGNEQFF

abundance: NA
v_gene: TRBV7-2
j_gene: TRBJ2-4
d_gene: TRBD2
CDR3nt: TGTGCCAGCAGCTTTTGGGGTCTAGCGGCTAGGGACATTCAGTACTTC
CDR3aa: CASSFWGLAARDIQYF

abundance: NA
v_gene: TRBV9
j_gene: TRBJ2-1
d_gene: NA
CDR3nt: TGTGCCAGCAGCGTCGGTCAGCTGGGGGAGCAGTTCTTC
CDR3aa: CASSVGQLGEQFF

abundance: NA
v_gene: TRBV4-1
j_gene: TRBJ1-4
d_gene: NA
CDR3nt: TGCGCCAGCGCACCCCGAGAGGCGCAGGTTGGAGAAAAACTGTTTTTT
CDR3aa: CASAPREAQVGEKLFF

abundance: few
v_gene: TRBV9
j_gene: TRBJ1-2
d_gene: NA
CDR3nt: TGTGCCAGCAGCGTAGGAAACTATGGCTACACCTTC
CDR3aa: CASSVGNYGYTF

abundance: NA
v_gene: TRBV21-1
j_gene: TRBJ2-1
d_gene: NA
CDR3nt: TGTGCCAGCAGCCCGGAGTCTAATGAGCAGTTCTTC
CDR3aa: CASSPESNEQFF

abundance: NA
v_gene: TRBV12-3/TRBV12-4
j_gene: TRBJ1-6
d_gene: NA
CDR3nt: TGTGCCAGCAGGCTGGGGACTGGCTCACCCCTCCACTTT
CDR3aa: CASRLGTGSPLHF

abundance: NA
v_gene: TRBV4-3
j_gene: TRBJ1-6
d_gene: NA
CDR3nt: TGCGCCAGCAGCCACGAGATGGGCCAGAATAATTCACCCCTCCACTTT
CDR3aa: CASSHEMGQNNSPLHF

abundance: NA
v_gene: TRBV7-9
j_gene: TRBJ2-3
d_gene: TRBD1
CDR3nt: TGTGCCAGCAGCGTTGTCACAGGGGGCACAGATACGCAGTATTTT
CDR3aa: CASSVVTGGTDTQYF

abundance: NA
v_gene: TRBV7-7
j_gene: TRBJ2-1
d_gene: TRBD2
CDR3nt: TGTGCTAGCAGCGCAACTAGCGCCTCCTACAATGAGCAGTTCTTC
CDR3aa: CASSATSASYNEQFF

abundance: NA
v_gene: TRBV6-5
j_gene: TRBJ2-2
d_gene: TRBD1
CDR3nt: TGTGCCAGCAGTTACGGGACAGGGCGCGGCGGGGAGCTGTTTTTT
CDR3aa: CASSYGTGRGGELFF

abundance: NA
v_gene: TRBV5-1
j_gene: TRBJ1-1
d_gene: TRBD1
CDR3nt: TGCGCCAGCAGCACCGGGTCCGGGACAGGATCTGAAGCTTTCTTT
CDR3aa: CASSTGSGTGSEAFF

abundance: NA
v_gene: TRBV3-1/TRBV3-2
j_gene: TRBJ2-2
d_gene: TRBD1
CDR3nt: TGTGCCAGCAGCCAAGATGTGGACAGGGGTGAGACCGGGGAGCTGTTTTTT
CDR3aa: CASSQDVDRGETGELFF

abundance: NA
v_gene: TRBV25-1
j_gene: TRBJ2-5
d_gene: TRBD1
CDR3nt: TGTGCCAGCAGTGAGGGGACCGGGACAGGCAAGACCCAGTACTTC
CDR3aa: CASSEGTGTGKTQYF

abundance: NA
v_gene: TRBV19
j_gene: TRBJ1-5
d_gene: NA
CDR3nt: TGTGCCACCAGACAGGTCCCCAATCAGCCCCAGCATTTT
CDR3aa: CATRQVPNQPQHF

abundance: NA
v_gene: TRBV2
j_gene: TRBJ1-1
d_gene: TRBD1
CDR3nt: TGTGCCAGCAGCGTGGGACAGCTTAGGAACACTGAAGCTTTCTTT
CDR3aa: CASSVGQLRNTEAFF

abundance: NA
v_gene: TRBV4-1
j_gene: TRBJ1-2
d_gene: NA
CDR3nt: TGCGCCAGCAGCCAACAGGACAGCTATGGCTACACCTTC
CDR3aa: CASSQQDSYGYTF

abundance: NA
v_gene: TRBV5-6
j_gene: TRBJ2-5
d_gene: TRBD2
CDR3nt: TGTGCCAGCAGACGGACTAGCGGGGGACAAGAGACCCAGTACTTC
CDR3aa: CASRRTSGGQETQYF

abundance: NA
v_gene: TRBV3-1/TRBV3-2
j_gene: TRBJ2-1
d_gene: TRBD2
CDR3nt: TGTGCCAGCAGCCAATCCAGGGGGACTAGCGTTGAGAATGAGCAGTTCTTC
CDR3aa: CASSQSRGTSVENEQFF

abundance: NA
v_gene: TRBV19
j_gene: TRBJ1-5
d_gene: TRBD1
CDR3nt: TGTGCCAGTAGTGATGACAGGGGGCTCCCCTTTTTT
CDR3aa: CASSDDRGLPFF

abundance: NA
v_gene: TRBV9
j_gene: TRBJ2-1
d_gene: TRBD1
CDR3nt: TGTGCCAGCAGTCCGGGACAGCTTCTCAATGAGCAGTTCTTC
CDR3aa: CASSPGQLLNEQFF

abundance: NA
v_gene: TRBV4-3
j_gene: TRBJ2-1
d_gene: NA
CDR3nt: TGCGCCAGCAGCCAAGATCACGCCCTCCGTAATGAGCAGTTCTTC
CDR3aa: CASSQDHALRNEQFF